The clone carrying this TCR beta chain was seen a handful of times. Its antigen is unknown. The junction and the germline gene differ at one end; a read error may be behind it. The data originate from a study of blood T cells in healthy people across ages. Overall study: Researchers report that template switching captured about one barcoded beta molecule per two T cells.

The CDR3 spans 15 residues. Germline loops: CDR1 SEHNR, CDR2 FQNEAQ (reference sequence). The authors ran a second PCR of 7 to 11 cycles using a sample-barcoded 5' primer and a J-beta primer mix. TCRdb fed the 5' RACE reads into MiXCR, producing one record per CDR3 protein. This sample has some 700,000 distinct CDR3 sequences, with about a fifth found just once. Per sample, no less than 5 micrograms of total RNA were extracted. Study outcomes and limitations: Unsorted PBMCs prevented conclusive naive versus antigen-experienced comparison.

This clonotype originated in a man aged 65 to 79 in good health. Material: blood. The rearrangement links TRBV7-9 to TRBJ2-1; D is undetermined. CDR3 DNA: TGTGCCAGCAGTGTGACCCTCGGCTCCTACAGTGAGCAGTTCTTC. Amino acid sequence: CASSVTLGSYSEQFF.